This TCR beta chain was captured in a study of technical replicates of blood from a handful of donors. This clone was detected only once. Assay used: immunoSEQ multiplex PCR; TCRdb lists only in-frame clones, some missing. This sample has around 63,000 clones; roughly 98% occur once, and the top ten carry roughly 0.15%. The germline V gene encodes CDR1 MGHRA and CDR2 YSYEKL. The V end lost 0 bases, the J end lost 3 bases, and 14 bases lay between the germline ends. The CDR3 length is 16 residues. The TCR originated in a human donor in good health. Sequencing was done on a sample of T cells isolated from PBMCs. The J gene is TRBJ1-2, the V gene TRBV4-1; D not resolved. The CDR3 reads CASSQEVAAWDYGYTF. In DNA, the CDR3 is TGCGCCAGCAGCCAAGAGGTGGCGGCGTGGGACTATGGCTACACCTTC.